Listed below are T cell receptor beta chains from one sample, sequenced in a study of post-analysis software for immune sequencing data. TCRdb re-derived calls from the PCR reads in MiXCR, one entry per CDR3 protein. The sample has around 770,000 distinct CDR3 sequences, roughly 50% seen once. Sequencing was performed on blood. Source of these receptors: a girl aged 10-17 years with multiple sclerosis. CDR3s include the opening cysteine and the closing phenylalanine or tryptophan. Fields, in order: J gene, D gene, V gene, clone size, CDR3 protein, CDR3 DNA. D genes are given only for firm matches. Size is stated for part of the rows, as once, few or many counts, or as a class when the clone is expanded.

>TRBJ2-7|-|TRBV28|few
CASRGGTFEQYF
TGTGCCAGCAGGGGGGGAACATTCGAGCAGTACTTC
>TRBJ2-5|-|TRBV21-1|-
CASSKAPSPGLQETQYF
TGTGCCAGCAGCAAAGCCCCCTCTCCCGGCCTCCAAGAGACCCAGTACTTC
>TRBJ2-7|-|TRBV12-3/TRBV12-4|once
CASSSRLYEQYF
TGTGCCAGCAGTTCCAGACTGTACGAGCAGTACTTC
>TRBJ2-7|-|TRBV9|few
CASSPEGGMDEQYF
TGTGCCAGCAGCCCCGAAGGAGGAATGGACGAGCAGTACTTC
>TRBJ2-5|-|TRBV13|-
CASSLEDRETQYF
TGTGCCAGCAGCTTAGAGGATCGGGAGACCCAGTACTTC
>TRBJ2-5|-|TRBV27|-
CASSGRGRETQYF
TGTGCCAGCAGTGGGCGGGGCCGGGAGACCCAGTACTTC
>TRBJ2-7|-|TRBV10-3|-
CAISEDRRGYEQYF
TGTGCCATCAGTGAAGACCGAAGGGGCTACGAGCAGTACTTC
>TRBJ1-2|-|TRBV4-1|-
CASSVFGYGYTF
TGCGCCAGCAGCGTTTTCGGCTATGGCTACACCTTC
>TRBJ1-5|-|TRBV19|-
CASSIPRVGGNQPQHF
TGTGCCAGTAGTATACCCAGGGTAGGAGGCAATCAGCCCCAGCATTTT
>TRBJ2-1|-|TRBV27|-
CASSPPFPELAYNEQFF
TGTGCCAGCAGTCCCCCGTTTCCGGAGCTAGCCTACAATGAGCAGTTCTTC
>TRBJ2-3|TRBD1|TRBV11-1|few
CASRTWTGGQQGTDTQYF
TGTGCCAGCAGGACATGGACAGGGGGCCAGCAGGGAACAGATACGCAGTATTTT
>TRBJ2-1|TRBD2|TRBV28|-
CASSPFPGLAGRYQETQFF
TGTGCCAGCAGTCCATTCCCGGGACTAGCGGGAAGGTACCAAGAGACCCAGTTCTTC
>TRBJ2-2|-|TRBV11-1|-
CASSRRRGGELFF
TGTGCCAGCAGCCGCCGTCGGGGCGGGGAGCTGTTTTTT
>TRBJ1-4|-|TRBV12-3/TRBV12-4|-
CAGSVSATNEKLFF
TGTGCCGGCAGTGTGTCCGCAACTAATGAAAAACTGTTTTTT
>TRBJ1-2|-|TRBV29-1|few
CSVEGRGDGYTF
TGCAGCGTTGAAGGCAGGGGAGATGGCTACACCTTC
>TRBJ1-1|-|TRBV29-1|-
CSVMNTEAFF
TGCAGCGTGATGAACACTGAAGCTTTCTTT
>TRBJ1-2|-|TRBV12-3/TRBV12-4|-
CASSYLPHYGYTF
TGTGCCAGCAGTTACTTACCCCACTATGGCTACACCTTC
>TRBJ2-5|-|TRBV6-2/TRBV6-3|-
CATEDREETQYF
TGTGCCACCGAGGACCGAGAGGAGACCCAGTACTTC
>TRBJ2-7|-|TRBV20-1|once
CSARGPGGSRYYEQYF
TGCAGTGCTAGGGGGCCCGGGGGTAGCAGATACTACGAGCAGTACTTC
>TRBJ2-3|TRBD2|TRBV7-8|-
CASSMPSGRTDTQYF
TGTGCCAGCAGCATGCCTAGCGGGCGCACAGATACGCAGTATTTT
>TRBJ2-1|TRBD2|TRBV20-1|-
CSAEGTSSLLSYNEQFF
TGCAGTGCCGAGGGGACTAGCAGCCTACTTTCCTACAATGAGCAGTTCTTC
>TRBJ2-3|-|TRBV7-6|many
CASSHAPDTQYF
TGTGCCAGCAGCCATGCCCCAGATACGCAGTATTTT
>TRBJ1-2|TRBD1|TRBV5-1|-
CASSLTGGGVNTF
TGCGCCAGCAGCTTGACAGGGGGCGGCGTGAACACCTTC
>TRBJ2-7|-|TRBV6-6|-
CASRKLANLLYEQYF
TGTGCCAGCAGGAAACTGGCAAATCTACTTTACGAGCAGTACTTC
>TRBJ2-5|-|TRBV29-1|few
CSVVGTQETQYF
TGCAGCGTTGTCGGGACCCAAGAGACCCAGTACTTC
>TRBJ2-1|TRBD1|TRBV5-6|-
CASSGGLGQEPRNEQFF
TGTGCCAGCAGCGGGGGCCTAGGACAGGAGCCTCGCAATGAGCAGTTCTTC
>TRBJ2-1|-|TRBV21-1|-
CASSKELVVEFF
TGTGCCAGCAGCAAAGAATTGGTTGTCGAGTTCTTC
>TRBJ1-1|TRBD1|TRBV5-1|-
CASSLGGQANTEAFF
TGCGCCAGCAGCTTAGGGGGACAGGCGAACACTGAAGCTTTCTTT
>TRBJ2-7|TRBD1|TRBV20-1|-
CSATPGQSLYEQYF
TGCAGTGCTACCCCGGGACAGAGCTTATACGAGCAGTACTTC
>TRBJ2-3|-|TRBV4-2|-
CASSQAWGTDTQYF
TGTGCCAGCAGCCAAGCGTGGGGTACAGATACGCAGTATTTT
>TRBJ1-2|TRBD1|TRBV11-2|-
CASSFYFGTVADGYTF
TGTGCCAGCAGCTTCTACTTCGGGACAGTCGCCGATGGCTACACCTTC
>TRBJ2-7|-|TRBV6-2/TRBV6-3|-
CASLRQGLPYEQYF
TGTGCCAGCTTACGCCAGGGGTTACCCTACGAGCAGTACTTC
>TRBJ2-5|-|TRBV25-1|-
CASSESGEETQYF
TGTGCCAGCAGTGAATCTGGGGAAGAGACCCAGTACTTC
>TRBJ2-2|TRBD2|TRBV6-1|once
CASRPRDYQNTGELFF
TGTGCCAGCAGACCCCGGGACTACCAGAACACCGGGGAGCTGTTTTTT
>TRBJ1-2|-|TRBV6-5|once
CASVDSYGYTF
TGTGCCAGCGTGGACAGCTATGGCTACACCTTC
>TRBJ2-4|-|TRBV29-1|few
CSVERWASGSQHIQYF
TGCAGCGTTGAAAGGTGGGCTTCAGGTAGTCAGCACATTCAGTACTTC
>TRBJ2-7|-|TRBV9|many
CASSPGDFSYEQYF
TGTGCCAGCAGCCCAGGGGATTTCTCCTACGAGCAGTACTTC
>TRBJ2-7|TRBD1|TRBV5-6|few
CASSLTQGAGMDEQYF
TGTGCCAGCAGCTTGACGCAGGGGGCGGGAATGGACGAGCAGTACTTC
>TRBJ2-6|TRBD1|TRBV10-3|-
CAISEKAGGQGDSGANVLTF
TGTGCCATCAGTGAGAAGGCTGGGGGACAGGGAGATTCAGGGGCCAACGTCCTGACTTTC
>TRBJ2-3|TRBD2|TRBV20-1|few
CSAISGRAAGTQYF
TGCAGTGCTATTAGCGGGAGGGCCGCAGGTACGCAGTATTTT
>TRBJ2-1|TRBD2|TRBV20-1|-
CSAGPSGTEQFF
TGCAGTGCTGGACCGAGCGGGACCGAGCAGTTCTTC
>TRBJ2-3|TRBD2|TRBV12-3/TRBV12-4|few
CASSLTSAGTDTQYF
TGTGCCAGCAGCCTTACTAGCGCTGGCACAGATACGCAGTATTTT
>TRBJ1-2|TRBD1|TRBV14|few
CASSQAQGHGYTF
TGTGCCAGCAGCCAAGCACAGGGGCATGGCTACACCTTC
>TRBJ2-7|TRBD2|TRBV5-1|-
CASSSQASSSGTHSYEQYF
TGCGCCAGCAGCTCACAGGCCTCCTCTAGCGGGACTCATTCCTACGAGCAGTACTTC
>TRBJ2-7|-|TRBV4-3|-
CASSQSIRRVHEQYF
TGCGCCAGCAGCCAGTCGATAAGGAGGGTCCACGAGCAGTACTTC
>TRBJ2-4|TRBD1|TRBV7-6|few
CASSPAAGGREEQYF
TGTGCCAGCAGCCCAGCGGCAGGGGGCCGTGAAGAGCAGTACTTC
>TRBJ1-1|-|TRBV12-3/TRBV12-4|-
CASSLIVGARGAFF
TGTGCCAGCAGTTTGATTGTAGGAGCCCGCGGGGCTTTCTTT
>TRBJ1-2|TRBD1|TRBV20-1|many
CSARDIRDRAGLANYGYTF
TGCAGTGCTAGAGATATCCGGGACAGGGCTGGTTTAGCTAACTATGGCTACACCTTC
>TRBJ2-1|TRBD2|TRBV29-1|-
CSVGSGSTYNEQFF
TGCAGCGTTGGAAGCGGGAGCACCTACAATGAGCAGTTCTTC
>TRBJ2-5|-|TRBV6-5|-
CASSQRGTQETQYF
TGTGCCAGCAGCCAAAGGGGAACCCAAGAGACCCAGTACTTC
>TRBJ2-7|TRBD2|TRBV28|-
CASRAPGLVLDEQYF
TGTGCCAGCAGAGCACCCGGACTAGTCCTGGACGAGCAGTACTTC